The present T cell receptor beta chain was sequenced within a study of T cell changes during pregnancy in multiple sclerosis (dated by TCRdb to the late 2010s). At the level of the whole study: In women with multiple sclerosis, the researchers looked at how the T cell repertoire shifted as pregnancy progressed.

The CDR3 has 18 amino acids, counting the end cysteine and phenylalanine. The read is trimmed to its CDR3 DNA, 54 bases read in frame from base 1. Reading the germline V gene gives CDR1 MDHEN and CDR2 SYDVKM. V has 7 bases trimmed and J has 8 bases trimmed; junction bases matching no gene number 23. Library preparation used the immunoSEQ multiplex PCR assay. The clones in this table, taken by TCRdb from immuneACCESS, are in-frame only. Not every clone is retained; where verified, under half of the shortfall comes from an unresolved V gene, and the cause of the rest is unknown. Across this sample there are about 59,000 clones, with approximately 90% seen only once. The ten largest clonotypes hold roughly 2.7% of the sample. Note on this clone: It lacks a known antigen. The input lacks base qualities; no much larger clone sits a single base away.

This TCR came from a female donor in good health, enrolled as a control in a pregnancy study. Source: peripheral blood, taken in the third trimester of pregnancy. This sequence uses TRBV28 and TRBJ1-2; TRBD1 agrees with 9 junctional bases. The CDR3 amino acid sequence is: CASTIPTTGGAGTKGYTF. The DNA is as follows: TGTGCCAGCACAATACCTACCACAGGGGGCGCAGGGACGAAGGGCTACACCTTC.